This T cell receptor beta chain is from a study of blood T cell repertoires in COVID-19. In assigning cohorts, the study relied on participant-reported clinical history. Per the original data handling: Estimates of nucleated cell counts were drawn from the amplification of reference gene primers. The protocol was immunoSEQ multiplex PCR, while the TCRdb copy is restricted to in-frame clones and leaves out a portion. The V and J calls and clone size come from that table; D and trimming were worked out from the DNA. Among approximately 250,000 clones listed, about 90% were seen once. This CDR3 region has 14 residues. Germline V gene sequence: CDR1 MGHDK, CDR2 SYGVNS. V was cut by 4 bases and J by 1 base, with 10 bases left in between.

The rearrangement uses TRBV25-1 and TRBJ1-2; D unresolved. This TCR was sampled from a woman between 35 and 50 years old who had been exposed to COVID-19. Sequenced material: PBMCs or T cells enriched from blood (not recorded which). The CDR3 nucleotides are TGTGCCAGCAGTGGCTCCGGGAGTAACTATGGCTACACCTTC. This codes for CASSGSGSNYGYTF.